The text below deals with one T cell receptor beta chain. The clone's antigen remains unknown. No base qualities exist here, and no much larger clone lies one base off it. The CDR3 runs 13 amino acids, cysteine and phenylalanine included. Only the CDR3 DNA is retained, 39 bases long and in frame from the first base. V is reduced by 3 bases and J by 5 bases, leaving a spacing of 7 bases between them. The source of the sample is a study of blood T cell repertoires in COVID-19 (dated by TCRdb to 2018 to 2020). About the full investigation: Samples from collaborators originated in the United States, Italy and Spain and spanned both the acute and convalescent phases of COVID-19. The prospective study material was composed of cDNA or gDNA derived from T cells, B-cell-depleted T cells, or PBMCs. Deeply sampled blood TCRbeta repertoires from subjects exposed to, actively infected with, or recovered from COVID-19 were included in the dataset. The repertoires were made available in a free public database intended to serve as a resource for research on the immune response to SARS-CoV-2. The samples were drawn from two sources: the first 160 participants of the ongoing ImmuneRACE study, and approximately 1,300 subjects contributed by 6 global collaborators. Nearly every sample came with metadata listing a de-identified subject ID, COVID-19 status, age in years and sex. Where available, HLA class I and class II types were taken from metadata supplied by the sample provider and were not determined by assay-based typing. Results the study describes overall, beyond this receptor: Clinical and demographic metadata were provided uncurated, with the amount varying by source and participant.

In the prospective study, participants were 18 to 89 years old, resided in about two dozen geographic areas of the United States, and were enrolled through a virtual design. In the prospective study, participants were assigned to cohorts based on the clinical history participants reported in a screening survey and a study questionnaire. For ImmuneRACE Cohort 3, a participant was defined as recovered based on two consecutive negative NP/OP PCR tests, clearance by a healthcare professional, or resolution of symptoms. In the prospective study, mobile phlebotomists collected whole blood, serum and a nasopharyngeal or oropharyngeal swab from each participant. Over a roughly two-month period, participants in the prospective study had the option of providing additional blood draws and questionnaires. Before DNA extraction, prospective study blood samples were shipped either frozen or at room temperature.

TCRbeta CDR3 regions were amplified from genomic DNA using the immunoSEQ Assay, a bias-controlled multiplex PCR. Per the original workflow: Within the assay, amplification of reference gene primers was used to estimate how many nucleated cells each sample contained. Sequence reads were collapsed and filtered to measure the absolute abundance of every unique TCRbeta CDR3 rearrangement. Productive Simpson clonality was computed per sample as the square root of Simpson's diversity index over productive rearrangements. In its TCRdb copy, this immuneACCESS table keeps in-frame sequences only and misses some clones. Where compared with another copy, unresolved V genes explain less than half of these, and the others have no known cause. V and J calls plus clone size are reproduced from that table; the DNA served to infer D and trimming. The sample table lists some 400,000 clones, roughly 90% of them with a count of one. The ten biggest clones cover 1.5% to 2% of the sample.

The chain couples TRBV12-3 or TRBV12-4 to TRBJ2-2; 6 matching bases give a weak D call of TRBD2. The TCR sequence derives from a woman in her twenties or thirties who had recovered from COVID-19. Material: PBMCs or T cells enriched from blood (not recorded which). The encoded CDR3 is CASSFRGTGELFF. Read as DNA, the sequence is TGTGCCAGCAGTTTTCGGGGGACCGGGGAGCTGTTTTTT.